This TCR beta chain comes out of a study of cytomegalovirus exposure and HLA in healthy donors. Study at large: Within the Caucasian-associated ancestry cluster were around 81% of the 300 to 450 genotyped donors.

Whole-study findings and limits: The authors later found TCR association rates varying by HLA locus, with DRB1 most and HLA-C fewest.

In the case of this clone: Its specificity is unknown.

The CDR3 is made up of 17 amino acids. The V and J ends lost 7 bases and 1 base, in that order; junction bases with no gene match: 15. Germline V gene lookup returns CDR1 MNHEY and CDR2 SMNVEV (reference sequence). PCR was performed using 60 Vbeta and 13 Jbeta primers. Authors' data handling: In a later analysis, the count reached some 83 million unique TCR beta chains, with 9 million to 11 million shared. Assay used: immunoSEQ multiplex PCR; TCRdb lists only in-frame clones, some missing. D and trimming were read from the DNA, whereas the V and J calls and clone size are those reported in that table. This sample has fewer than 120,000 clones, with around 80% found just once.

The specimen was PBMCs. The J gene is TRBJ2-7, the V gene TRBV27, with 8 bases matching TRBD2. This clonotype was sampled from a woman aged 55 to 70 in good health and CMV-seropositive. The CDR3 bases are TGTGCCAGCATGCCCAGCGGGAGAGGTGGAAGGTCCTACGAGCAGTACTTC. This encodes CASMPSGRGGRSYEQYF.